The source of this T cell receptor beta chain is a study of shared clonotypes between healthy human individuals. Germline CDR1 LNHDA, CDR2 SQIVND (reference sequence). The CDR3 has 16 amino acids. V shed 6 bases, J shed 3 bases, and the junction held 12 bases outside the gene matches. Study-level results: A few donors showed sharing of approximately 5% of naive CD4 clonotypes.

Repertoires were generated with immunoSEQ multiplex PCR, while TCRdb's copy carries only in-frame clones and drops some. The data show about 1.1 million clones, approximately 80% seen once. Of note for this clone: Its antigen remains unknown.

The sequence was collected from a young man in good health. Some clones in this sample may be carry-over from other donors' samples. What was sequenced was memory CD4+ T cells from PBMCs. This sample's subset: CD45RA-negative fraction. This sequence joins TRBV19 and TRBJ1-2; 8 bases are a match to TRBD1. The CDR3 nucleotides are TGTGCCAGTAGGCCGAGGGGGGGACAGGCTTACTATGGCTACACCTTC. It codes for CASRPRGGQAYYGYTF.